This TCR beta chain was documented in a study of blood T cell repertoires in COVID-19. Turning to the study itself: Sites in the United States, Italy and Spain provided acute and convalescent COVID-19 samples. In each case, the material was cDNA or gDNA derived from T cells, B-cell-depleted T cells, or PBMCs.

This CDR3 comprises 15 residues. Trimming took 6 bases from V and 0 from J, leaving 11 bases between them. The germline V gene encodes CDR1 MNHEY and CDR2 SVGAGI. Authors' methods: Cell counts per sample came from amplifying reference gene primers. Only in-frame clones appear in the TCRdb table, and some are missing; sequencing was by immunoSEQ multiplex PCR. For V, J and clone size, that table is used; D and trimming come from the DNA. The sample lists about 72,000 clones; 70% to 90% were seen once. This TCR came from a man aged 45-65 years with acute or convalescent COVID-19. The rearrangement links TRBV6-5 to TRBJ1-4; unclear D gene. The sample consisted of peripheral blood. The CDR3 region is CASSPTGSTNEKLFF. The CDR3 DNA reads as TGTGCCAGCAGCCCGACTGGCTCAACTAATGAAAAACTGTTTTTT.